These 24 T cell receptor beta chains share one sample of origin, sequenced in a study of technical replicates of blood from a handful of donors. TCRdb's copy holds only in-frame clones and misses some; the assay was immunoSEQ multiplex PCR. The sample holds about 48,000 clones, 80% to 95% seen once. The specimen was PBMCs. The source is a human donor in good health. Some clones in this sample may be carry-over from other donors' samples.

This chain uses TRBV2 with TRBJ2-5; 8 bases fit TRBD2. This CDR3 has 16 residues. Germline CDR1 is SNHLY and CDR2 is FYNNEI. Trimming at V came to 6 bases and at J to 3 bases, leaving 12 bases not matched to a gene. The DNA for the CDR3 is TGTGCCAGCAGAAGTGGGTTAGCGGGGATGGAAGAGACCCAGTACTTC. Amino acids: CASRSGLAGMEETQYF.

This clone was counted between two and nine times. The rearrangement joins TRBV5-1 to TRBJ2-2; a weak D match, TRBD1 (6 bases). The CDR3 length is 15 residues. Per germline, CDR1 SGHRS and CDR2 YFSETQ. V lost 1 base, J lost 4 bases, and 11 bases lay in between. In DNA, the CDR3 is TGCGCCAGCAGCTTGAACAGGGAACGCACCGGGGAGCTGTTTTTT. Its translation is CASSLNRERTGELFF. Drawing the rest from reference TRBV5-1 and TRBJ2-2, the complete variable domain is KAGVTQTPRYLIKTRGQQVTLSCSPISGHRSVSWYQQTPGQGLQFLFEYFSETQRNKGNFPGRFSGRQFSNSRSEMNVSTLELGDSALYLCASSLNRERTGELFFGEGSRLTVL.

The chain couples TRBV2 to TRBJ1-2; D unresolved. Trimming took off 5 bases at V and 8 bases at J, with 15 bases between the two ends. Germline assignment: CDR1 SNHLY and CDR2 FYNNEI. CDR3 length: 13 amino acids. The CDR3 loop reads CASSRLRADGYTF. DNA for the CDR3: TGTGCCAGCAGTCGACTAAGGGCTGACGGCTACACCTTC.

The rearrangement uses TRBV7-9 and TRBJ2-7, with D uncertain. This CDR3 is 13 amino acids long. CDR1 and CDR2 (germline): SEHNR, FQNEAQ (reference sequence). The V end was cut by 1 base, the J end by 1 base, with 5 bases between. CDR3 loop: CASSLDKSYEQYF. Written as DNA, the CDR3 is TGTGCCAGCAGCTTAGACAAATCCTACGAGCAGTACTTC.

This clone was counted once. The CDR3 reads CSVVLGGEWRTQYF. The DNA of the CDR3 is TGCAGCGTTGTCTTAGGGGGTGAGTGGAGGACCCAGTACTTC. V is TRBV29-1 and J is TRBJ2-5; D may be TRBD1 (6 bases). Germline V gene sequence: CDR1 SQVTM, CDR2 ANQGSEA. V gave up 4 bases and J gave up 7 bases, with 19 bases separating them. The CDR3 totals 14 residues.

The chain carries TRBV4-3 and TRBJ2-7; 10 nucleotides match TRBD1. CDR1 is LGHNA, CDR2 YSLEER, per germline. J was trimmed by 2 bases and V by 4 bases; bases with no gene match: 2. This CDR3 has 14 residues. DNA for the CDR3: TGCGCCAGCAGCCGAGGGACAGGGGCCTACGAGCAGTACTTC. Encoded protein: CASSRGTGAYEQYF.

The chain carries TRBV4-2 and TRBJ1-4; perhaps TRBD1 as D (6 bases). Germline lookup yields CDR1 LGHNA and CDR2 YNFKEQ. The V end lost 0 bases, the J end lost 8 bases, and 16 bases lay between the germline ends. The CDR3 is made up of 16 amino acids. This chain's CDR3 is CASSQEVKGGKEKLFF. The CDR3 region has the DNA TGTGCCAGCAGCCAAGAAGTTAAAGGGGGTAAGGAAAAACTGTTTTTT.

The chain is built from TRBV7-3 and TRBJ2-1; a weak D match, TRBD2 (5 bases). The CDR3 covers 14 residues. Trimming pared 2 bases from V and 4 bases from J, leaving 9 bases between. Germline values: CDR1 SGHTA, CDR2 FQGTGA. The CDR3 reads CASSLQAAYNEQFF. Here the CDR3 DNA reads TGTGCCAGCAGCTTACAAGCGGCGTACAATGAGCAGTTCTTC.

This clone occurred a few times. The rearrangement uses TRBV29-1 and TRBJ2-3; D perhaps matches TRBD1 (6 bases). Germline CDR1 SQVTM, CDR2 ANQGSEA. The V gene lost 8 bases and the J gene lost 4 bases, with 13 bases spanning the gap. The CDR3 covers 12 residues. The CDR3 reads CSLPQGPDTQYF. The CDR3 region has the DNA TGCAGCCTCCCACAGGGTCCAGATACGCAGTATTTT.

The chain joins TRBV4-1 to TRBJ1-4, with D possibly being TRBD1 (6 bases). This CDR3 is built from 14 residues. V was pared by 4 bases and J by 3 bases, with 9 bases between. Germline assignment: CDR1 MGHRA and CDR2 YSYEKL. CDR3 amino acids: CASSPQGSNEKLFF. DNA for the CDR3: TGCGCCAGCAGCCCACAGGGATCTAATGAAAAACTGTTTTTT.

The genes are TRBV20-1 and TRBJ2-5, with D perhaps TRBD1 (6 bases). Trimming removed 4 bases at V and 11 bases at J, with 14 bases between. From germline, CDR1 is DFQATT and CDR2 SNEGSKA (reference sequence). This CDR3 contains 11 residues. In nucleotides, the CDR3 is TGCAGTGCTATAACAGGGCCCTCTCAGTACTTC. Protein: CSAITGPSQYF.

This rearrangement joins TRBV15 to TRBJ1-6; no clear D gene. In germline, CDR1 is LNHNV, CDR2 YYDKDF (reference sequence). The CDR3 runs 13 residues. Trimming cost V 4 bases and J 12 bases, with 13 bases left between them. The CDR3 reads CATSNPSHRPLHF. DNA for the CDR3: TGTGCCACCAGCAATCCGAGCCACAGACCCCTCCACTTT.

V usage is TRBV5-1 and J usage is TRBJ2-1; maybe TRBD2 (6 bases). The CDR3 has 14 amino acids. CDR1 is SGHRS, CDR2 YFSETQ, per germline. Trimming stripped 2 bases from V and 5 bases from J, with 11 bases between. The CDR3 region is CASSFLAVDNEQFF. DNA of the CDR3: TGCGCCAGCAGCTTTTTAGCGGTAGACAATGAGCAGTTCTTC.

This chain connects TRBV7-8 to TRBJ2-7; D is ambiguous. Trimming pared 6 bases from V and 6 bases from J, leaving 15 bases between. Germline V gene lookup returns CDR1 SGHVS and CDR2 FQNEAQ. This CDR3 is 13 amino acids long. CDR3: CASSLGRQSEQYF. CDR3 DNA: TGTGCCAGCAGTCTGGGCCGGCAGAGCGAGCAGTACTTC.

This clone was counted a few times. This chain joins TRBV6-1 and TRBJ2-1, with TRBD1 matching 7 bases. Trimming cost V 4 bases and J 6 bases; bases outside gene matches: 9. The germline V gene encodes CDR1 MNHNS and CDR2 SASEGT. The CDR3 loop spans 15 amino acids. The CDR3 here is CASSADRAKTNEQFF. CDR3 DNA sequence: TGTGCCAGCAGTGCCGACAGGGCAAAGACCAATGAGCAGTTCTTC.

CDR3 sequence: CASSAGTGGQPQHF. As DNA, the CDR3 is TGTGCCAGCAGTGCCGGGACAGGGGGTCAGCCCCAGCATTTT. The chain couples TRBV6-1 to TRBJ1-5; TRBD1 aligns across 11 bases. Germline trimming cut 4 bases from V and 6 bases from J; bases unmatched to any gene: 2. The CDR3 has 14 amino acids. The germline gives CDR1 MNHNS, CDR2 SASEGT.

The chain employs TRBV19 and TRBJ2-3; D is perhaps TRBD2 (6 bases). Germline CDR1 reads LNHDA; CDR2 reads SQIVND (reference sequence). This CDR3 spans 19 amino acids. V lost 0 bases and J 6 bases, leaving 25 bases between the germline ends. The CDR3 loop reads CASSIDPPRDWTTRDTQYF. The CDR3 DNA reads TGTGCCAGTAGTATAGACCCCCCGCGGGACTGGACGACTCGGGATACGCAGTATTTT.

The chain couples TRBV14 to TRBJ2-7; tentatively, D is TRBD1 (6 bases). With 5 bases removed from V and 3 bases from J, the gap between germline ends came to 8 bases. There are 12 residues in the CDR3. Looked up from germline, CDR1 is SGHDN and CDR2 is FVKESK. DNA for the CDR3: TGTGCCAGCAGCACAGGGAACTACGAGCAGTACTTC. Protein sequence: CASSTGNYEQYF.

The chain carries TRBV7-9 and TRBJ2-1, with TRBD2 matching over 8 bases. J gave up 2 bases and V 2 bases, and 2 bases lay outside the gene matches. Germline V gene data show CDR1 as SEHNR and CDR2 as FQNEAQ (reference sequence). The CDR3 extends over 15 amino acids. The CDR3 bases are TGTGCCAGCAGCTTACCGGGACTAGCCTACAATGAGCAGTTCTTC. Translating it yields CASSLPGLAYNEQFF.

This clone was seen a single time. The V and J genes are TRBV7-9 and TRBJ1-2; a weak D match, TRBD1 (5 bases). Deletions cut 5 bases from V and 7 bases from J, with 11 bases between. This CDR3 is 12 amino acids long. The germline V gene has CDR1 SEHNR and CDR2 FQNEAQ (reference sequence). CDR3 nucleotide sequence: TGTGCCAGCAGCACCCAGGGTTTTGGCTACACCTTC. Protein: CASSTQGFGYTF.

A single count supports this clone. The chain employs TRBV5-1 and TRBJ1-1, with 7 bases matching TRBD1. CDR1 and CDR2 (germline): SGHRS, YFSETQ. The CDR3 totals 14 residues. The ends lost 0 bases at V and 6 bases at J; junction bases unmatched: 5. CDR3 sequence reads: CASSLATGTAEAFF. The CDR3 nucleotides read TGCGCCAGCAGCTTGGCGACAGGGACTGCTGAAGCTTTCTTT.

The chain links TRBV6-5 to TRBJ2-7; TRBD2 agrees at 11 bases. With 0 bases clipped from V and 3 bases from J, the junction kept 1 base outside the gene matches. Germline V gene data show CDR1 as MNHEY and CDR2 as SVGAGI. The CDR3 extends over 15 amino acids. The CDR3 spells CASSYSLAGVYEQYF. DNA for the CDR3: TGTGCCAGCAGTTACTCACTAGCGGGGGTCTACGAGCAGTACTTC.

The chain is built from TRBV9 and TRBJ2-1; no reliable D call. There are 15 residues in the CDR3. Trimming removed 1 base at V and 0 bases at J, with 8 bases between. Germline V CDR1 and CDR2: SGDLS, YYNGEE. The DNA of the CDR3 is TGTGCCAGCAGCGTATTAACGAGCTCCTACAATGAGCAGTTCTTC. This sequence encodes CASSVLTSSYNEQFF.

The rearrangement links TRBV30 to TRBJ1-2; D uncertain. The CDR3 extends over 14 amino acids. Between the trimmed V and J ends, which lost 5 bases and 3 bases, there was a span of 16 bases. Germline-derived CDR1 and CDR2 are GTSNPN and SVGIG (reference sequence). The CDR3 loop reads CAWSNGRLDYGYTF. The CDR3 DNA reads TGTGCCTGGTCCAATGGCAGGCTGGACTATGGCTACACCTTC.